This TCR beta chain was profiled in a study of cytomegalovirus exposure and HLA in healthy donors. The PCR employed 60 Vbeta primers together with 13 Jbeta primers. Sequenced by immunoSEQ multiplex PCR; TCRdb stores in-frame clones only, minus some. The sample includes more than 110,000 clones, 70% to 75% seen only once; the top ten take 1.5% to 2%. General study results and limits: Excluded were some V segments that proved indistinguishable, including TRBV6-2 and TRBV6-3.

Remarks on this clone: Its target is not known.

Germline CDR1 and CDR2: MNHEY and SVGAGI. This CDR3 spans 13 amino acids. V lost 5 bases and J 7 bases, leaving 14 bases between the germline ends. Healthy bone marrow donors formed the donor group. The TCR sequence derives from a woman aged 30 to 39 in good health and CMV-seronegative. The rearrangement uses TRBV6-5 and TRBJ1-2; no firm D call. Sequenced: PBMCs. The CDR3 region has the DNA TGTGCCAGCAGTGAAGTCTGGGCCGGTGGCTACACCTTC. This encodes CASSEVWAGGYTF.